This TCR beta chain was captured by sequencing in a study of blood T cell repertoires in COVID-19. Study overall: Collection of acute and convalescent COVID-19 samples took place in the United States, Italy and Spain. PBMCs, B-cell-depleted T cells, or T cells provided the cDNA or gDNA that made up the material.

Germline-derived CDR1 and CDR2 are SGHNT and YYREEE (reference sequence). CDR3 length equals 15 residues. V gave up 4 bases and J gave up 4 bases, with 16 bases separating them. The authors' processing: It was from reference gene primer amplification that nucleated cell counts were estimated. Only in-frame clones appear in the TCRdb table, and some are missing; sequencing was by immunoSEQ multiplex PCR. The V and J calls and clone size were taken over from that table, and D and trimming were inferred from the DNA. This table holds 45,000 to 60,000 clones, 70% to 90% found once. The chain combines TRBV5-4 with TRBJ2-3, with D tentatively TRBD1 (6 bases). Material for sequencing was peripheral blood. This receptor was identified in a human donor in a cohort sampled during active COVID-19. CDR3 bases: TGTGCCAGCAGCAGGGACATTGGGACCGCAGATACGCAGTATTTT. It encodes CASSRDIGTADTQYF.